This TCR beta chain was profiled in a study of blood T cell repertoires in COVID-19. At the level of the study: Acute and convalescent COVID-19 specimens originated in the United States, Italy and Spain. From T cells, B-cell-depleted T cells, or PBMCs came the material, which was cDNA or gDNA.

This CDR3 contains 15 residues. V was clipped by 3 bases and J by 3 bases; unmatched bases: 2. Looked up from germline, CDR1 is SGHNT and CDR2 is YYREEE (reference sequence). In the study's own analysis: Amplifying reference gene primers gave estimates of nucleated cell counts. Here immunoSEQ multiplex PCR was the method, and the copy in TCRdb shows in-frame clones only, minus some. The V and J calls and clone size are taken from that table; D and trimming were inferred from the DNA. The sample shows a few hundred thousand clones, 85% of them seen only once. The TCR comes from a woman between 18 and 29 years old with acute or convalescent COVID-19. The sample consisted of peripheral blood. This chain connects TRBV5-4 to TRBJ2-1; 11 nucleotides line up with TRBD2. The CDR3 here is CASSSTSGSYNEQFF. The CDR3 bases are TGTGCCAGCAGCTCCACTAGCGGGAGCTACAATGAGCAGTTCTTC.